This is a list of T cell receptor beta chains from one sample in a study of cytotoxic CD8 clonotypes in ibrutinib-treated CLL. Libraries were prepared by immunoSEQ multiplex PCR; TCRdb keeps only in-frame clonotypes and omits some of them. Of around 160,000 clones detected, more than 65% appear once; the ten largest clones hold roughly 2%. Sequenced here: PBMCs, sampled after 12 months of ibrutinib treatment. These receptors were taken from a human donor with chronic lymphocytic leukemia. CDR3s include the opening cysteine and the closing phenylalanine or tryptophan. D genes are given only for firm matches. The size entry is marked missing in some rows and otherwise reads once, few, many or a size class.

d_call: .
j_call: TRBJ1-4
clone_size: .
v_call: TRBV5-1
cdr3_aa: CASSLAGGATNEKLFF
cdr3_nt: TGCGCCAGCAGCTTGGCGGGAGGGGCAACTAATGAAAAACTGTTTTTT

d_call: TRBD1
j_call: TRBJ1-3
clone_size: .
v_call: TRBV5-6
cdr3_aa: CASNNRGRGTSGNTIYF
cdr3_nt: TGTGCCAGCAACAACAGGGGAAGAGGGACGTCTGGAAACACCATATATTTT

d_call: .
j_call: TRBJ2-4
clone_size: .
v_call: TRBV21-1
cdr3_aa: CASTLKWAAGAKNIQYF
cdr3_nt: .

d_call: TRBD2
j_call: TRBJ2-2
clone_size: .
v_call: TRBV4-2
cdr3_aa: CASSPGGVAGGHTGELFF
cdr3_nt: TGTGCCAGCAGCCCCGGGGGAGTAGCGGGGGGACACACCGGGGAGCTGTTTTTT

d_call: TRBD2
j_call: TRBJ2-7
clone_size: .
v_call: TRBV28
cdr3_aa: CASLNGGGLYEQYF
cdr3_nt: TGTGCCAGCCTCAACGGGGGGGGCCTGTACGAGCAGTACTTC

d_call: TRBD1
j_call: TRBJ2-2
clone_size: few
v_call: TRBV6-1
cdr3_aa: CASSELGTGTGELFF
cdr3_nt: TGTGCCAGCAGTGAATTAGGGACAGGGACCGGGGAGCTGTTTTTT

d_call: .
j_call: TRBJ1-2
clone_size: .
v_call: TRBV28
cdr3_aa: CASSVTGNYGYTF
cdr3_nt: TGTGCCAGCAGTGTCACAGGGAACTATGGCTACACCTTC

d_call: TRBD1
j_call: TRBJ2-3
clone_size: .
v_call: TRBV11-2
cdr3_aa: CASSWGQGVGNTQYF
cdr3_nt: TGTGCCAGCAGCTGGGGACAGGGAGTAGGAAATACGCAGTATTTT

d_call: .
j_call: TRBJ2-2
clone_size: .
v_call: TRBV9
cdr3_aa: CASSRGEAGGELFF
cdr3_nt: TGTGCCAGCTCTCGTGGGGAGGCGGGCGGGGAGCTGTTTTTT

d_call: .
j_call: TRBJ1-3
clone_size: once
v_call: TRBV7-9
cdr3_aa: CASSLGGVRSGNTIYF
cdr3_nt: TGTGCCAGCAGCTTAGGTGGGGTCCGCTCTGGAAACACCATATATTTT

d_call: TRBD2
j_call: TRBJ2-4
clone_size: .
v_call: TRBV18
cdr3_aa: CASSARLAGAGDIQYF
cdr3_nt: TGTGCCAGCTCAGCCCGACTAGCGGGAGCCGGGGACATTCAGTACTTC

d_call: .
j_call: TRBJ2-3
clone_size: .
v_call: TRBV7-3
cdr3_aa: CASSSPGDTQYF
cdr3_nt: TGTGCCAGCAGCTCCCCCGGAGATACGCAGTATTTT

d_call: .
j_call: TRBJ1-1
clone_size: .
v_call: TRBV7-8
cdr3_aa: CASSGRTLSTEAFF
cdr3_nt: TGTGCCAGCAGCGGAAGGACCTTGAGCACTGAAGCTTTCTTT

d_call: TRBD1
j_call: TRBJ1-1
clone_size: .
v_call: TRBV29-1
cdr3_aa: CSSRQGAGLEAFF
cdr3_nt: TGCAGCTCCCGACAGGGGGCCGGCCTGGAAGCTTTCTTT

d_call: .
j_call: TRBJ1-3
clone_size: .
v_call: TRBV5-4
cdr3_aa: CASSSGRTSGNTIYF
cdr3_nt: TGTGCCAGCAGCTCCGGGAGGACCTCTGGAAACACCATATATTTT

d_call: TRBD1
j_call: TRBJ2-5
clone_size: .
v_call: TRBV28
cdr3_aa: CASSFVLNRGRETQYF
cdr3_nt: TGTGCCAGCAGTTTCGTGTTGAACAGGGGCCGAGAGACCCAGTACTTC

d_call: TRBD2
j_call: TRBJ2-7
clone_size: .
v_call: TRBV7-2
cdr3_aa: CASIPTSGAYEQYF
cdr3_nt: TGTGCCAGCATCCCTACTAGCGGGGCCTACGAGCAGTACTTC

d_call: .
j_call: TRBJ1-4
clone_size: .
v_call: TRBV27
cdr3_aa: CASSFRTTGLSVEKLFF
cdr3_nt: TGTGCCAGCAGTTTCCGGACAACAGGGTTGAGCGTTGAAAAACTGTTTTTT

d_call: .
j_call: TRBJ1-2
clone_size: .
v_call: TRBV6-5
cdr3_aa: CASSYSQGRRYYGYTF
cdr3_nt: TGTGCCAGCAGTTACTCTCAGGGCCGAAGATACTATGGCTACACCTTC

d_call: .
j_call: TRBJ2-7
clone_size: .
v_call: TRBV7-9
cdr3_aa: CASSLVSGGHYEQYF
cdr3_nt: TGTGCCAGCAGCTTAGTATCAGGAGGGCACTACGAGCAGTACTTC

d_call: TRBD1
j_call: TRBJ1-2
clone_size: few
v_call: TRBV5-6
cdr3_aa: CASSFDRGGYTF
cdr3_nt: TGTGCCAGCAGCTTCGACAGGGGTGGCTACACCTTC

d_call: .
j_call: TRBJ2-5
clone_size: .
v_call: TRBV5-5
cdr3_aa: CASSLEWSETQYF
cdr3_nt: TGTGCCAGCAGCTTGGAATGGTCGGAGACCCAGTACTTC

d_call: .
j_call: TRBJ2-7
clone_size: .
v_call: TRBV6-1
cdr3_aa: CASSDQPGWPRGRTGEQYF
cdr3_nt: TGTGCCAGCAGTGACCAACCCGGGTGGCCAAGAGGTAGAACGGGAGAGCAGTACTTC

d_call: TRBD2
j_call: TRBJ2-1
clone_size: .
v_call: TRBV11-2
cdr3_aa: CASSRSGKTYNEQFF
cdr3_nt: TGTGCCAGCAGCCGTAGCGGGAAAACCTACAATGAGCAGTTCTTC

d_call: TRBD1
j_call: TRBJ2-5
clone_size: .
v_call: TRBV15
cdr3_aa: CATSRGDRRETQYF
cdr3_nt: TGTGCCACCAGCAGAGGGGACAGGAGGGAGACCCAGTACTTC

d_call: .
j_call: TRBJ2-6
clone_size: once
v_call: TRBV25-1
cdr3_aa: CASSEHTGSAGANVLTF
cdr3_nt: TGTGCCAGCAGTGAGCACACAGGGTCAGCTGGGGCCAACGTCCTGACTTTC

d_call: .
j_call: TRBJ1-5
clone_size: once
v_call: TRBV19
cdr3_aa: CASSMFGQPQHF
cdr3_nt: TGTGCCAGTAGTATGTTTGGTCAGCCCCAGCATTTT

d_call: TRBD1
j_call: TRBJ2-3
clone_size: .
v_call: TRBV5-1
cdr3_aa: CASSSLAGGSRGSTDTQYF
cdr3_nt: TGCGCCAGCAGCTCCCTCGCAGGGGGCTCCAGGGGGAGCACAGATACGCAGTATTTT

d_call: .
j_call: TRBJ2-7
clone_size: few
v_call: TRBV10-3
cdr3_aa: CAIAGGIGYEQYF
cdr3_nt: TGTGCCATCGCCGGCGGGATTGGCTACGAGCAGTACTTC

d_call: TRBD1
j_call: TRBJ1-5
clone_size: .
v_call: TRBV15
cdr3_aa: CATSTGTVNQPQHF
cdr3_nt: TGTGCCACCAGTACCGGGACAGTTAATCAGCCCCAGCATTTT

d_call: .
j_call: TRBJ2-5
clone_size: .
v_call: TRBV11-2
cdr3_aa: CASSPEVFTFETQYF
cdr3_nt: TGTGCCAGCAGCCCCGAGGTTTTCACATTCGAGACCCAGTACTTC

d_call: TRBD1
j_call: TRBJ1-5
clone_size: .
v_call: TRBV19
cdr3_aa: CASSILPTGRFGPQHF
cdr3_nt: TGTGCCAGTAGTATACTCCCGACAGGGCGCTTTGGGCCCCAGCATTTT

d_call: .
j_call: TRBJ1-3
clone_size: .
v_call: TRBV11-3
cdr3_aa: CASSGPGNTIYF
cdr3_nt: TGTGCCAGCAGCGGGCCTGGAAACACCATATATTTT

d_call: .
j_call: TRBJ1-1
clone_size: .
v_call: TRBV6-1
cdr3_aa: CASSDYSDTEAFF
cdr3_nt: TGTGCCAGCAGTGACTATTCGGACACTGAAGCTTTCTTT

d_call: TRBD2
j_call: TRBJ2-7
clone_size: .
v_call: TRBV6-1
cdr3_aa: CATRTLAGGYEQYF
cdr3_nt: TGTGCCACCAGAACCCTAGCGGGAGGCTACGAGCAGTACTTC

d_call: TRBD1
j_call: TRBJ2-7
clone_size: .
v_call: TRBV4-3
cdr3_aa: CASSQGPRGPYYEQYF
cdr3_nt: TGCGCCAGCAGCCAAGGCCCGAGGGGGCCGTACTACGAGCAGTACTTC

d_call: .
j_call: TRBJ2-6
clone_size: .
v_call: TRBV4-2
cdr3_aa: CASSPSSSGANVLTF
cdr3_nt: TGTGCCAGCAGCCCAAGCAGCTCTGGGGCCAACGTCCTGACTTTC

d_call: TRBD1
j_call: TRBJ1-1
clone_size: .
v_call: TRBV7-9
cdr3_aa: CASSSTGQGGKDTEAFF
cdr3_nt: TGTGCCAGCAGCTCAACCGGACAGGGGGGGAAGGACACTGAAGCTTTCTTT

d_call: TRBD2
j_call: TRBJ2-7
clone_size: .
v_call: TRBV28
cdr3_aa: CASSPRTSGNTYEQYF
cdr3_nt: TGTGCCAGCAGTCCCAGGACTAGCGGGAACACCTACGAGCAGTACTTC

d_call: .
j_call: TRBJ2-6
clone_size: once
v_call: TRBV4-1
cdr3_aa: CASSQVSGRLSGANVLTF
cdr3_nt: TGCGCCAGCAGCCAAGTGTCCGGACGGCTCTCTGGGGCCAACGTCCTGACTTTC

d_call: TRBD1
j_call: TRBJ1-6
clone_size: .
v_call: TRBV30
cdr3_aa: CAWSAGTGIVSISSLYNSPLHF
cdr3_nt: TGTGCCTGGAGTGCCGGGACAGGGATTGTCTCTATCTCTAGCCTCTATAATTCACCCCTCCACTTT

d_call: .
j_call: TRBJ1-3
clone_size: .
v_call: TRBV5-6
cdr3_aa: CASSSGVPDTIYF
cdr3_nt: TGTGCCAGCAGCTCGGGAGTCCCGGACACCATATATTTT

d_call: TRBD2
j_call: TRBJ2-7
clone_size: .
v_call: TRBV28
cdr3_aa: CASRPSGTSGAYEQYF
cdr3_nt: TGTGCCAGCCGCCCATCCGGGACTAGCGGGGCCTACGAGCAGTACTTC